The 9 T cell receptor beta chains in this list originate from one sample, sequenced in a study of T cells in Graves' hyperthyroidism and ophthalmopathy. Template material for amplifying TCR beta CDR3 regions consisted of RNA transcripts. During a first-round RT-PCR of the TCR CDR3, the HTBI primer set was used. MiXCR, run by TCRdb on the multiplex PCR reads, gives a single entry per CDR3 protein. The data hold more than 500,000 distinct CDR3 sequences, with about 16% observed a single time. The sample comprised blood. All receptors come from a young woman with Graves' ophthalmopathy.

This clonotype has at least ten counts. The chain uses TRBV5-5 and TRBJ2-2; the D gene is possibly TRBD2 (6 bases). The CDR3 is 14 amino acids. The V end lost 3 bases, the J end lost 5 bases, and 11 bases lay between the germline ends. Looked up from germline, CDR1 is SGHKS and CDR2 is YYEKEE (reference sequence). CDR3 in DNA: TGTGCCAGCAGCTCACTCCTAGCGACCGGGGAGCTGTTTTTT. Translated: CASSSLLATGELFF.

V is TRBV6-1 and J is TRBJ1-5, with D unresolved. The CDR3 totals 14 residues. Trimming took 4 bases from V and 3 from J, leaving 10 bases between them. Per the germline V gene, CDR1 is MNHNS and CDR2 is SASEGT. The CDR3 loop is CASSAPGINQPQHF. The CDR3 DNA reads TGTGCCAGCAGTGCCCCGGGTATCAATCAGCCCCAGCATTTT.

This clonotype was counted at least ten times. The rearrangement uses TRBV6-2 or TRBV6-3 and TRBJ2-1; 12 bases fit TRBD2. Germline V gene data show CDR1 as MNHEY and CDR2 as SVGEGT. V lost 2 bases, J lost 8 bases, and 7 bases stayed unmatched. This CDR3 comprises 16 residues. Here the CDR3 DNA reads TGTGCCAGCAGTTACACTAGCGGGAGGTCTGGATATGAGCAGTTCTTC. Its translation: CASSYTSGRSGYEQFF.

This clonotype was observed at least ten times. V usage is TRBV20-1 and J usage is TRBJ2-2; D gene ambiguous. Germline loops: CDR1 DFQATT, CDR2 SNEGSKA (reference sequence). This CDR3 region has 12 residues. V shed 3 bases and J shed 2 bases, with 4 bases lying between them. CDR3 in DNA: TGCAGTGCTAGCCGAAACACCGGGGAGCTGTTTTTT. Amino acids: CSASRNTGELFF.

Many counts were recorded for this clonotype. V and J are TRBV9 and TRBJ2-7, with a tentative D call TRBD1 (7 bases). Between the trimmed V and J ends, which lost 3 bases and 5 bases, there was a span of 9 bases. The length of the CDR3 is 12 residues. Germline V CDR1 and CDR2: SGDLS, YYNGEE. This chain's CDR3 is CASSGRGDEQYF. The CDR3 nucleotides read TGTGCCAGCAGCGGCAGGGGGGACGAGCAGTACTTC. Full variable domain (outside the CDR3, taken from reference TRBV9 and TRBJ2-7): DSGVTQTPKHLITATGQRVTLRCSPRSGDLSVYWYQQSLDQGLQFLIQYYNGEERAKGNILERFSAQQFPDLHSELNLSSLELGDSALYFCASSGRGDEQYFGPGTRLTVT.

This clonotype has ten or more counts. The V call is TRBV20-1, the J call TRBJ1-5; the match to TRBD1 covers 8 bases. The CDR3 has 14 amino acids. The germline V gene has CDR1 DFQATT and CDR2 SNEGSKA (reference sequence). V trimming: 1 base; J trimming: 7 bases; junction bases outside the gene matches: 6. This chain's CDR3 is CSARVPGGGQPQHF. The CDR3 DNA sequence: TGCAGTGCTAGAGTTCCAGGGGGCGGACAGCCCCAGCATTTT.

This clonotype was counted a few times. The rearrangement uses TRBV7-8 and TRBJ2-3; no definite D call. CDR1 SGHVS and CDR2 FQNEAQ come from the germline V gene. CDR3 length equals 13 residues. The V end lost 1 base, the J end lost 5 bases, and 7 bases lay between the germline ends. DNA of the CDR3: TGTGCCAGCAGCTTAGAATGGTTAGATACGCAGTATTTT. Amino acids: CASSLEWLDTQYF.

The chain is built from TRBV5-1 and TRBJ1-2; D is unclear. The CDR3 runs 13 residues. Germline lookup yields CDR1 SGHRS and CDR2 YFSETQ. The V and J ends lost 1 base and 8 bases respectively, with 12 bases between them. The CDR3 DNA reads TGCGCCAGCAGCTTGTCGTGGGCAGACGGCTACACCTTC. Amino acid sequence: CASSLSWADGYTF.

The sample holds a few counts of this clonotype. V and J are TRBV5-8 and TRBJ1-1; TRBD1 matches at 7 bases. V lost 2 bases to trimming and J lost 8 bases; unmatched junction nucleotides: 3. Germline V lookup: CDR1 SGHTS, CDR2 YDEGEE. This CDR3 spans 12 amino acids. CDR3 amino acids: CASSFGDSEAFF. The CDR3 DNA is TGTGCCAGCAGCTTTGGGGACAGCGAAGCTTTCTTT.